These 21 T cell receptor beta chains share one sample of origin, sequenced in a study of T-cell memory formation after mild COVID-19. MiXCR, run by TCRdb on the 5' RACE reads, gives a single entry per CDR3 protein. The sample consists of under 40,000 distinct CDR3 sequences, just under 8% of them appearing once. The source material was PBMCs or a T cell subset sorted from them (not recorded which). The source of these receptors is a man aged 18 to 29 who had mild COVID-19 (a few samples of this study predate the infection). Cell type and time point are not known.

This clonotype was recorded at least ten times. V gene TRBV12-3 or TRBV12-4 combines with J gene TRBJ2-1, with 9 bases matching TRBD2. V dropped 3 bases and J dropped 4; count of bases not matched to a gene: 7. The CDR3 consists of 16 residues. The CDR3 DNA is TGTGCCAGCAGTTTCCTCGCGGGGGGGCCTTACAATGAGCAGTTCTTC. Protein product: CASSFLAGGPYNEQFF.

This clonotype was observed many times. CDR3: CASSSRLAVRGDEQFF. The CDR3 coding sequence is TGTGCCAGCAGTTCTAGACTAGCGGTGAGGGGCGATGAGCAGTTCTTC. The chain has TRBV6-5 and TRBJ2-1; the match to TRBD2 covers 9 bases. Germline loops: CDR1 MNHEY, CDR2 SVGAGI. CDR3 length: 16 residues. V trimming: 4 bases; J trimming: 8 bases; junction bases outside the gene matches: 12.

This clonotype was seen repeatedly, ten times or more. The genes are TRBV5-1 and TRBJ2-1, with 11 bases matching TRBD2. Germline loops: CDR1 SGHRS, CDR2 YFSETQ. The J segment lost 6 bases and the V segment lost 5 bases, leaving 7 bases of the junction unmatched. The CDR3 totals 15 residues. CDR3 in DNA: TGCGCCAGCAGGGACGGGACTAGCGGCCTCAATGAGCAGTTCTTC. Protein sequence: CASRDGTSGLNEQFF.

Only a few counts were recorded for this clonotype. CDR3 nucleotides: TGTGCCAGCAGTTTCCAGATCGAAACCAACTACGAGCAGTACTTC. The encoded protein is CASSFQIETNYEQYF. This chain joins TRBV12-3 or TRBV12-4 and TRBJ2-7; D not certain. The CDR3 is 15 residues long. Trimming removed 3 bases at V and 3 bases at J, with 15 bases between.

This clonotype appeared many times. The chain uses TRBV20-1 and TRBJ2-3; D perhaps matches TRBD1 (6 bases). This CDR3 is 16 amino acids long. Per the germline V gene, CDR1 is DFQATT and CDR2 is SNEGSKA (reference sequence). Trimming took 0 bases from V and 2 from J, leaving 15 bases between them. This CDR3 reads CSAREWGLGATDTQYF. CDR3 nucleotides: TGCAGTGCTAGAGAGTGGGGGCTGGGGGCCACAGATACGCAGTATTTT.

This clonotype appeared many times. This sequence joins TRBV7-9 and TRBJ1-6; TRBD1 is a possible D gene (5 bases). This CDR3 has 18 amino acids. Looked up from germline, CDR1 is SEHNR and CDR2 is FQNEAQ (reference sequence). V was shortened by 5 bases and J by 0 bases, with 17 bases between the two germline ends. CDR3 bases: TGTGCCAGCAGCCCCGGGACTAGCCGTAGCTCCTATAATTCACCCCTCCACTTT. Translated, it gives CASSPGTSRSSYNSPLHF. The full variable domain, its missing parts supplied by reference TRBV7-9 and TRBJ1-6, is DTGVSQNPRHKITKRGQNVTFRCDPISEHNRLYWYRQTLGQGPEFLTYFQNEAQLEKSRLLSDRFSAERPKGSFSTLEIQRTEQGDSAMYLCASSPGTSRSSYNSPLHFGNGTRLTVT.

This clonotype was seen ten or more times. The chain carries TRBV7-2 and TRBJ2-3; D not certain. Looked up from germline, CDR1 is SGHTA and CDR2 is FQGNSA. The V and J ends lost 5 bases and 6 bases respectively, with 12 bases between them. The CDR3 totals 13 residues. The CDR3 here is CASSDLVTDTQYF. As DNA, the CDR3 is TGTGCCAGCAGCGATCTAGTGACTGATACGCAGTATTTT.

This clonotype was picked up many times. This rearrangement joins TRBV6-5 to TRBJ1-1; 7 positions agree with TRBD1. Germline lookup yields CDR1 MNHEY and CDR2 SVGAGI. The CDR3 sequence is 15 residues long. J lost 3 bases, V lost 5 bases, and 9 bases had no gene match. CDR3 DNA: TGTGCCAGCAGTCTCCCAGGGGGAGGTGACACTGAAGCTTTCTTT. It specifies CASSLPGGGDTEAFF.

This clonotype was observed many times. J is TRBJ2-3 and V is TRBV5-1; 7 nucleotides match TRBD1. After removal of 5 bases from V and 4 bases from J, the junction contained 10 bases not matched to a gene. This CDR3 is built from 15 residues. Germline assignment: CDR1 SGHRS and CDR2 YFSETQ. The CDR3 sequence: CASSWRQGEADTQYF. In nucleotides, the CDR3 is TGCGCCAGCAGTTGGCGACAGGGCGAGGCAGATACGCAGTATTTT.

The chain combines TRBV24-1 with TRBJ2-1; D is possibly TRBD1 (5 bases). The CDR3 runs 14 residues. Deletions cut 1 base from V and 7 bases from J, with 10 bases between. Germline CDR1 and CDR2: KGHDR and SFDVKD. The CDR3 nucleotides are TGTGCCACCAGTGATTTCGTCAGGGTGAATGAGCAGTTCTTC. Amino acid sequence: CATSDFVRVNEQFF.

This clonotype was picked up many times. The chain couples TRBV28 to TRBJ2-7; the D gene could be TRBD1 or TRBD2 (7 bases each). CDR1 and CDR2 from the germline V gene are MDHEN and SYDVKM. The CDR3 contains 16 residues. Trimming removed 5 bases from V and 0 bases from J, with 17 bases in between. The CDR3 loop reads CASSPGGGDGSYEQYV. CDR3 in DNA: TGTGCCAGCAGTCCAGGGGGGGGGGACGGCTCCTACGAGCAGTACGTC.

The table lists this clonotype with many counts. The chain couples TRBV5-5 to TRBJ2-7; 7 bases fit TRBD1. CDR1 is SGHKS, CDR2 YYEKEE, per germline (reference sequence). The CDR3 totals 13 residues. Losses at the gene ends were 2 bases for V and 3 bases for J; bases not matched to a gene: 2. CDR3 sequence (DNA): TGTGCCAGCAGCTTAGGACAGGTCTACGAGCAGTACTTC. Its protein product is CASSLGQVYEQYF.

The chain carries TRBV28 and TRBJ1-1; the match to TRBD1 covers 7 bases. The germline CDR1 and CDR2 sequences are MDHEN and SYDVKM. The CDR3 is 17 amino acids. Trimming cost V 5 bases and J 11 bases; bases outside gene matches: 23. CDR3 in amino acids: CASSPTPLKQGRWVAFF. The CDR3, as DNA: TGTGCCAGCAGTCCTACGCCCCTAAAACAGGGGCGTTGGGTGGCTTTCTTT. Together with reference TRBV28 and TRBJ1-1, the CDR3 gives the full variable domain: DVKVTQSSRYLVKRTGEKVFLECVQDMDHENMFWYRQDPGLGLRLIYFSYDVKMKEKGDIPEGYSVSREKKERFSLILESASTNQTSMYLCASSPTPLKQGRWVAFFGQGTRLTVV.

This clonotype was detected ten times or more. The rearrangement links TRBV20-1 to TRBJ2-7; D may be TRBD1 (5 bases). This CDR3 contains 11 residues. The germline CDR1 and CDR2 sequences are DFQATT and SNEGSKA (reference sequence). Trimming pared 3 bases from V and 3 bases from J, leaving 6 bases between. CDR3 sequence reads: CSARDNYEQYF. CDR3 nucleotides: TGCAGTGCTAGGGACAACTACGAGCAGTACTTC.

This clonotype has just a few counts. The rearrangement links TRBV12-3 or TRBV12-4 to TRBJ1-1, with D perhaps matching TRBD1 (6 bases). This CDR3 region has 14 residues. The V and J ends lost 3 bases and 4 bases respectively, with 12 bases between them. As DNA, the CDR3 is TGTGCCAGCAGTTTGTTACAGGGAACCACTGAAGCTTTCTTT. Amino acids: CASSLLQGTTEAFF.

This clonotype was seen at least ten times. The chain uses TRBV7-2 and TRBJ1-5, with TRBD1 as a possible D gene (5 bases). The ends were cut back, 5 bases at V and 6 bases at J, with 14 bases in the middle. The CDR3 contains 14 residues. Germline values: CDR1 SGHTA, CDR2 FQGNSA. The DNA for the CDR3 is TGTGCCAGCAGCCACGGGGGGGAAAGTCAGCCCCAGCATTTT. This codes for CASSHGGESQPQHF.

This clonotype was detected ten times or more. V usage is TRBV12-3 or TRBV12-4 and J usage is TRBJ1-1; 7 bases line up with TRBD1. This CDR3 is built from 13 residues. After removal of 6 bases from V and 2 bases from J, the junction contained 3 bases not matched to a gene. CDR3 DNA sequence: TGTGCCAGCAGGGGGACAGATAACACTGAAGCTTTCTTT. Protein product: CASRGTDNTEAFF.

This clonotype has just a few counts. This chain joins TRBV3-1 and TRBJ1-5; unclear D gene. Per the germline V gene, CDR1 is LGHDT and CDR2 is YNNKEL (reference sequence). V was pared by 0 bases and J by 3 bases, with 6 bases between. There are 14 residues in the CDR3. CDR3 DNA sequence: TGTGCCAGCAGCCAAGATAGCGTCAATCAGCCCCAGCATTTT. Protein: CASSQDSVNQPQHF.

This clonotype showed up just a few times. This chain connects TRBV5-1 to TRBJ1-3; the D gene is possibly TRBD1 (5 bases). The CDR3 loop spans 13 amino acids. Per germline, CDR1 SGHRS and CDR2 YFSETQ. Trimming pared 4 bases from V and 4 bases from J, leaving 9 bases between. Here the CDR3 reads CASSLDTGNTIYF. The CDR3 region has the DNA TGCGCCAGCAGCCTGGACACCGGAAACACCATATATTTT.

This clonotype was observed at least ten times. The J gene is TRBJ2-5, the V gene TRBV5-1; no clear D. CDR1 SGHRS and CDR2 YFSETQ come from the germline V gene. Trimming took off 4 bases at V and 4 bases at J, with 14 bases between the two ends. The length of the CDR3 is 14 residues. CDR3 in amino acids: CASSNWAPRETQYF. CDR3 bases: TGCGCCAGCAGCAACTGGGCCCCGAGAGAGACCCAGTACTTC. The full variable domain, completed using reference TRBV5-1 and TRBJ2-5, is KAGVTQTPRYLIKTRGQQVTLSCSPISGHRSVSWYQQTPGQGLQFLFEYFSETQRNKGNFPGRFSGRQFSNSRSEMNVSTLELGDSALYLCASSNWAPRETQYFGPGTRLLVL.

The CDR3 reads CASSLYSSTNTGELFF. The DNA of the CDR3 is TGTGCCAGCAGCTTATACAGCAGCACGAACACCGGGGAGCTGTTTTTT. The chain employs TRBV7-6 and TRBJ2-2; D gene uncertain. In germline, CDR1 is SGHVS, CDR2 FNYEAQ. Trimming took off 2 bases at V and 0 bases at J, with 10 bases between the two ends. The CDR3 has 16 amino acids. Full variable domain (outside the CDR3, taken from reference TRBV7-6 and TRBJ2-2): GAGVSQSPRYKVTKRGQDVALRCDPISGHVSLYWYRQALGQGPEFLTYFNYEAQQDKSGLPNDRFSAERPEGSISTLTIQRTEQRDSAMYRCASSLYSSTNTGELFFGEGSRLTVL.